This T cell receptor (beta chain) was captured by sequencing in a study of T cells in women clearing cervical HPV infection. In regard to this clone: Antigen unknown. The read terminates 3 residues ahead of where the CDR3 ends, so the germline J gene completes it.

The CDR3 is 15 amino acids. Looked up from germline, CDR1 is GTSNPN and CDR2 is SVGIG (reference sequence). Findings of the study overall: Effector/memory and HPV-specific T cells were not isolated, and association timing is unknown. Controls had more TRBV6-7 (0.16%) than cases (roughly 0.11%).

Produced via immunoSEQ multiplex PCR; TCRdb's table is partial and in-frame only. The sample spans about 33,000 clones; the ten largest clones claim 7.8%. This rearrangement joins TRBV30 to TRBJ2-3, with D possibly matching TRBD2 (6 bases). Sequencing was performed on blood buffy coat. The source is a woman between 18 and 75 years old with a cervical HPV16 infection that either progressed to CIN3+ or cleared (not recorded which). This CDR3 is CAWAADSTSNQPQYF. The part of the CDR3 DNA that was read is TGTGCCTGGGCTGCGGACTCTACTAGCAATCAGCCG.